This T cell receptor beta chain was sequenced during a study of blood T cell repertoires in COVID-19. Across the study: Specimens from acute and convalescent COVID-19 originated in the United States, Italy and Spain. PBMCs, B-cell-depleted T cells, or T cells provided the cDNA or gDNA that made up the material.

Sequencing used immunoSEQ multiplex PCR; TCRdb keeps in-frame clones, though not all of them. Counted here are approximately 300,000 clones, about 82% occurring once; the ten biggest clones make up around 1.5%. Germline V gene lookup returns CDR1 SGHVS and CDR2 FQNEAQ. Trimming cost V 4 bases and J 5 bases; bases outside gene matches: 11. CDR3 size: 17 residues. This chain connects TRBV7-8 to TRBJ2-2; 9 bases are shared with TRBD1. The sample comprised peripheral blood. The source is a woman in her forties or fifties with acute or convalescent COVID-19. This chain's CDR3 is CASSSTRDRVGTGELFF. In DNA form, the CDR3 reads TGTGCCAGCAGCTCAACCCGGGACAGGGTTGGGACCGGGGAGCTGTTTTTT.